Below are 8 T cell receptor beta chains sequenced from a single sample in a study of naive and memory T cell subsets (dated by TCRdb to about 2017). Libraries were prepared through UMI-ligation and nested PCR. Sequencing used an Illumina MiSeq. An equimolar mix of two oligonucleotides covering both TRBC1 and TRBC2 was used as the beta constant-region primer. Using fastp at Q25 and MiXCR, TCRdb reprocessed the public reads and kept productive beta chains. Rows are unified per CDR3 protein, each entry keeping the most common DNA and genes. The sample table contains some 87,000 distinct CDR3 sequences; only one count was recorded for 7% to 7.5% of them. Jointly, the top ten make up around 1.5% of the sample. The material sequenced was central memory CD4+ T cells from blood. The cell subset or site label for this specimen denotes: central memory, CD45RA- CD27+. These TCRs come from a human donor in good health.

This clonotype showed up many times. The rearrangement joins TRBV7-2 to TRBJ1-1; TRBD1 matches at 8 bases. The J segment lost 14 bases and the V segment lost 3 bases, leaving 20 bases of the junction unmatched. CDR3 length equals 16 residues. Germline CDR1 and CDR2: SGHTA and FQGNSA. The CDR3 region has the DNA TGTGCCAGCAGCTTCGGCAGGGGGCTGCCACGGCTCGGGGTCTTCTTT. This translates into CASSFGRGLPRLGVFF.

This clonotype has just a few counts. V gene TRBV6-6 combines with J gene TRBJ2-1, with D perhaps matching TRBD1 or TRBD2 (6 bases each). Trimming left V 6 bases short and J 6 bases short, with 18 bases between. This CDR3 is built from 15 residues. The germline CDR1 and CDR2 sequences are MNHNY and SVGAGI (reference sequence). This chain's CDR3 is CASRGAGTLSNEQFF. CDR3 sequence (DNA): TGTGCCAGCAGGGGGGCCGGGACTCTAAGCAATGAGCAGTTCTTC.

This clonotype was recorded at least ten times. The rearrangement uses TRBV20-1 and TRBJ2-1, with TRBD1 matching 11 bases. The CDR3 sequence is 17 residues long. The J segment lost 3 bases and the V segment lost 1 base, leaving 8 bases of the junction unmatched. Germline CDR1 reads DFQATT; CDR2 reads SNEGSKA (reference sequence). CDR3 residues: CSARVRTGTGGYNEQFF. CDR3 nucleotides: TGCAGTGCTAGAGTACGCACCGGGACAGGGGGCTACAATGAGCAGTTCTTC.

This clonotype was recorded at least ten times. The rearrangement links TRBV20-1 to TRBJ2-1, with D tentatively TRBD1 or TRBD2 (5 bases each). V was trimmed by 3 bases and J by 6 bases, leaving 18 bases between them. The CDR3 spans 15 residues. CDR1 and CDR2 from the germline V gene are DFQATT and SNEGSKA (reference sequence). CDR3 amino acids: CSASGPGPRGNEQFF. The CDR3 nucleotides are TGCAGTGCTAGTGGTCCGGGCCCGAGGGGCAATGAGCAGTTCTTC.

Many counts were recorded for this clonotype. The chain combines TRBV14 with TRBJ2-5; D may match TRBD1 or TRBD2 (6 bases each). The length of the CDR3 is 13 residues. Trimming stripped 4 bases from V and 4 bases from J, with 10 bases between. CDR1 SGHDN and CDR2 FVKESK come from the germline V gene. The DNA for the CDR3 is TGTGCCAGCAGCCGTCCGGGGGCAGAGACCCAGTACTTC. This translates into CASSRPGAETQYF.

The chain recombines TRBV2 with TRBJ2-7; the D is unclear. The CDR3 extends over 12 amino acids. V lost 7 bases, J lost 7 bases, and 14 bases lay in between. From germline, CDR1 is SNHLY and CDR2 FYNNEI. The CDR3 nucleotides are TGTGCCAGCATCTTTGTCAACTCGGAGCAGTACTTC. Translating gives CASIFVNSEQYF.

This clonotype was counted only a few times. V usage is TRBV29-1 and J usage is TRBJ2-3, with D perhaps matching TRBD2 (5 bases). Germline assignment: CDR1 SQVTM and CDR2 ANQGSEA. This CDR3 is built from 14 residues. The V end was cut by 6 bases, the J end by 0 bases, with 13 bases between. In DNA, the CDR3 is TGCAGCGTGGCCGGGGAAGTTAGCACAGATACGCAGTATTTT. Translated: CSVAGEVSTDTQYF.

This clonotype was detected many times. This chain joins TRBV20-1 and TRBJ2-7, with D perhaps given as TRBD1 or TRBD2 (5 bases each). Trimming took off 0 bases at V and 3 bases at J, with 15 bases between the two ends. Germline values: CDR1 DFQATT, CDR2 SNEGSKA (reference sequence). The CDR3 is 15 residues long. The CDR3 loop is CSARDGRGAIYEQYF. CDR3 DNA sequence: TGCAGTGCTAGAGACGGGCGAGGGGCGATCTACGAGCAGTACTTC.